This TCR beta chain came from a study of siplizumab effects on memory and regulatory T cells. The data were produced by immunoSEQ multiplex PCR, yet TCRdb's version contains in-frame clones alone and is incomplete. The sample carries around 100,000 clones, 92% recorded once. As regards this clone: Its antigen is unidentified.

Study-wide points: In controls, roughly 25% of mappable alloreactive CD4+ clones were Treg-derived on average, versus roughly 74% with siplizumab. Under siplizumab, alloreactive sequences traced to unstimulated CD4+ memory cells were significantly reduced.

Germline loops: CDR1 PRHDT, CDR2 FYEKMQ (reference sequence). V dropped 3 bases and J dropped 7 bases, with 22 bases sitting between them. This CDR3 region has 17 residues. What was sequenced was Tregs sorted from blood. The receptor comes from a human donor in good health. The J gene is TRBJ2-1, the V gene TRBV13, with a possible D match to TRBD2 (6 bases). The CDR3, as DNA: TGTGCCAGCAGCTTTTACATCGTGGGAGGCCTGGGGAATGAGCAGTTCTTC. This encodes CASSFYIVGGLGNEQFF.